The present TCR beta chain was sequenced within a study of T cells in Graves' hyperthyroidism and ophthalmopathy. Findings and limits, study-wide: Stable hyperthyroidism and ophthalmopathy were separated using 13 V-J signatures. Ophthalmopathy was predicted by the model a median of about 6.7 months ahead of onset. Blood shared most expanded thyroid clonotypes above 0.001.

The CDR3 totals 15 residues. Looked up from germline, CDR1 is GTSNPN and CDR2 is SVGIG (reference sequence). Trimming left V 3 bases short and J 1 base short, with 15 bases between. This clonotype was seen ten or more times. The antigen is not known. In the ophthalmopathy cohort, Clinical Activity Score was at least 3, NOSPECS grade at least 4, and duration under 3 months. The investigators amplified TCR beta CDR3 regions from RNA transcripts. Using the HTBI primer set, a first-round RT-PCR was run on the TCR CDR3. In TCRdb, the multiplex PCR reads were re-called with MiXCR into one record per CDR3 protein. This table has 600,000 to 650,000 distinct CDR3 sequences, roughly 20% appearing once.

Sequenced: blood. The rearrangement uses TRBV30 and TRBJ1-1; perhaps TRBD1 as D (5 bases). This receptor was obtained from a man aged 25 to 40 with Graves' ophthalmopathy. The CDR3 loop reads CAWRGPVQENTEAFF. CDR3 sequence (DNA): TGTGCCTGGAGGGGGCCGGTGCAAGAGAACACTGAAGCTTTCTTT.